This T cell receptor beta chain was identified in a study of beta chain features in type 1 diabetes. Findings and limits, study-wide: Type 1 diabetes patients had TCRB CDR3s that were shorter (moderately but significantly so) in all four CD4+ subsets.

The authors reverse transcribed all of the isolated RNA, so sequencing captured expressed TCRB transcripts. Assay used: immunoSEQ multiplex PCR; TCRdb lists only in-frame clones, some missing. The sample comprises nearly 700,000 clones, around an eighth of which are singletons, and about 0.02% rests with the top ten. Between the trimmed V and J ends, which lost 5 bases and 8 bases, there was a span of 16 bases. Germline values: CDR1 GTSNPN, CDR2 SVGIG (reference sequence). CDR3 length: 13 amino acids. Concerning this clone itself: No antigen is known for it.

Sequenced input: naive CD4+ T cells from blood. The sequence derives from a man between 18 and 29 years old with type 1 diabetes. J is TRBJ1-5 and V is TRBV30; D is unclear. CDR3 sequence reads: CAWSLAHEEPQHF. CDR3 in DNA: TGTGCCTGGTCTTTGGCCCATGAGGAGCCCCAGCATTTT.